Each of the 5 T cell receptor beta chains below was sequenced from the same sample in a study of cytomegalovirus exposure and HLA in healthy donors. The PCR contained 60 Vbeta and 13 Jbeta primers. Produced via immunoSEQ multiplex PCR; TCRdb's table is partial and in-frame only. Among roughly 290,000 clones, 80% were seen once, and the ten largest hold roughly 0.31%. Material for sequencing was PBMCs. The receptors shown here come from a girl aged 2-10 years in good health and CMV-seronegative.

The V gene is TRBV5-4, the J gene TRBJ2-3, with TRBD1 as a possible D gene (6 bases). The CDR3 is made up of 15 amino acids. Trimming stripped 4 bases from V and 3 bases from J, with 15 bases between. The germline V gene has CDR1 SGHNT and CDR2 YYREEE (reference sequence). CDR3 bases: TGTGCCAGCAGCCTTGTAGGACAGCCAACAGATACGCAGTATTTT. This gives the protein CASSLVGQPTDTQYF. Together with reference TRBV5-4 and TRBJ2-3, the CDR3 gives the full variable domain: ETGVTQSPTHLIKTRGQQVTLRCSSQSGHNTVSWYQQALGQGPQFIFQYYREEENGRGNFPPRFSGLQFPNYSSELNVNALELDDSALYLCASSLVGQPTDTQYFGPGTRLTVL.

V and J are TRBV19 and TRBJ2-3; 10 bases fit TRBD1. The CDR3 consists of 13 residues. After removal of 6 bases from V and 6 bases from J, the junction contained 3 bases not matched to a gene. Germline CDR1 reads LNHDA; CDR2 reads SQIVND (reference sequence). CDR3 region: CASRGTGEDTQYF. The CDR3 DNA sequence: TGTGCCAGTAGAGGGACAGGGGAGGATACGCAGTATTTT.

The chain combines TRBV7-3 with TRBJ2-3, with D possibly TRBD2 on 6 matching bases. Per germline, CDR1 SGHTA and CDR2 FQGTGA. The CDR3 consists of 12 residues. Trimming cost V 4 bases and J 5 bases, with 7 bases left between them. In DNA form, the CDR3 reads TGTGCCAGCAGCTCGGGACTAGATACGCAGTATTTT. It yields the protein CASSSGLDTQYF. The whole variable domain, filled in from reference TRBV7-3 and TRBJ2-3, reads GAGVSQTPSNKVTEKGKYVELRCDPISGHTALYWYRQSLGQGPEFLIYFQGTGAADDSGLPNDRFFAVRPEGSVSTLKIQRTERGDSAVYLCASSSGLDTQYFGPGTRLTVL.

The rearrangement uses TRBV7-6 and TRBJ1-4; 8 bases are a match to TRBD1. Germline assignment: CDR1 SGHVS and CDR2 FNYEAQ. The CDR3 sequence is 13 residues long. With V trimmed by 5 bases and J by 13 bases, 9 bases remained unmatched. The CDR3 protein is CASSGYWTGRLFF. CDR3 nucleotide sequence: TGTGCCAGCAGCGGATACTGGACAGGGCGACTGTTTTTT.

The rearrangement uses TRBV7-2 and TRBJ2-7, with a possible D match to TRBD2 (6 bases). Germline assignment: CDR1 SGHTA and CDR2 FQGNSA. CDR3 length: 17 amino acids. Trimming stripped 5 bases from V and 2 bases from J, with 22 bases between. CDR3 DNA sequence: TGTGCCAGCAGCCCCCGGGGGAGCAGACAAAAAGCCTACGAGCAGTACTTC. Amino acids: CASSPRGSRQKAYEQYF.